A selection of T cell receptor beta chains follows, all from one sample in a study of glioma-infiltrating T cells. MiXCR, applied by TCRdb to the multiplex PCR reads, yields one record per CDR3 protein. The sample has around 99,000 distinct CDR3 sequences; around a quarter are singletons. The specimen sequenced was glioma tissue, nonneoplastic brain tissue, or PBMCs (not recorded which). The receptors derive from a human donor with low-grade glioma or glioblastoma, undergoing nonglioma brain surgery, or in good health (not recorded which). Both conserved end residues are part of each CDR3. The order of the fields is J gene, V gene, clone size, D gene, CDR3 protein, CDR3 DNA. The D gene is left open where the match is weak. Some rows mark clone size as missing; the rest say once, few, many or name a class of expanded clone.

j_call: TRBJ2-7
v_call: TRBV27
clone_size: many
d_call: .
cdr3_aa: CASSWGPALEQYF
cdr3_nt: TGTGCCAGCAGTTGGGGGCCGGCCCTCGAGCAGTACTTC

j_call: TRBJ1-1
v_call: TRBV4-1
clone_size: many
d_call: .
cdr3_aa: CASSPKTGNTEAFF
cdr3_nt: TGCGCCAGCAGCCCTAAGACAGGGAACACTGAAGCTTTCTTT

j_call: TRBJ2-7
v_call: TRBV28
clone_size: many
d_call: .
cdr3_aa: CASSFQGTYEQYF
cdr3_nt: TGTGCCAGCAGTTTCCAAGGAACCTACGAGCAGTACTTC

j_call: TRBJ1-1
v_call: TRBV6-1
clone_size: .
d_call: .
cdr3_aa: CATFNQGNAEAFF
cdr3_nt: TGTGCTACCTTCAACCAGGGAAACGCTGAAGCTTTCTTT

j_call: TRBJ2-1
v_call: TRBV19
clone_size: .
d_call: TRBD2
cdr3_aa: CASSIPGRVYNEQFF
cdr3_nt: TGTGCCAGTAGTATCCCAGGGAGGGTCTACAATGAGCAGTTCTTC

j_call: TRBJ2-5
v_call: TRBV15
clone_size: many
d_call: .
cdr3_aa: CATSRGPNQETQYF
cdr3_nt: TGTGCCACCAGCAGAGGACCAAACCAAGAGACCCAGTACTTC

j_call: TRBJ2-1
v_call: TRBV6-2/TRBV6-3
clone_size: .
d_call: TRBD2
cdr3_aa: CASSLAGNNKQFF
cdr3_nt: TGTGCCAGCAGCTTAGCGGGGAACAATAAGCAGTTCTTC

j_call: TRBJ2-5
v_call: TRBV12-5
clone_size: .
d_call: TRBD1
cdr3_aa: CASAILPRPGTGGKETQYF
cdr3_nt: TGTGCTAGTGCAATCCTGCCTCGACCCGGGACAGGGGGAAAAGAGACCCAGTACTTC

j_call: TRBJ2-1
v_call: TRBV7-2
clone_size: many
d_call: TRBD1
cdr3_aa: CASSPQGDRVYNEQFF
cdr3_nt: TGTGCCAGCAGCCCCCAGGGGGACAGGGTGTACAATGAGCAGTTCTTC

j_call: TRBJ2-7
v_call: TRBV13
clone_size: few
d_call: .
cdr3_aa: CASSPPQGGLNEQYF
cdr3_nt: TGTGCCAGCAGCCCACCACAGGGAGGGTTGAACGAGCAGTACTTC

j_call: TRBJ2-5
v_call: TRBV5-1
clone_size: .
d_call: .
cdr3_aa: CASSLGAAFGTQYF
cdr3_nt: TGCGCCAGCAGCTTGGGGGCTGCTTTTGGGACCCAGTACTTC

j_call: TRBJ1-5
v_call: TRBV28
clone_size: many
d_call: .
cdr3_aa: CASSLSGNGQPQHF
cdr3_nt: TGTGCCAGCAGTTTATCTGGGAACGGGCAGCCCCAGCATTTT

j_call: TRBJ1-4
v_call: TRBV29-1
clone_size: .
d_call: TRBD1
cdr3_aa: CSVGTGAEKLFF
cdr3_nt: TGCAGCGTGGGGACAGGGGCTGAAAAACTGTTTTTT

j_call: TRBJ2-7
v_call: TRBV11-1
clone_size: many
d_call: .
cdr3_aa: CASRGDPSYEQYF
cdr3_nt: TGTGCCAGCAGGGGCGATCCTTCCTACGAGCAGTACTTC

j_call: TRBJ2-7
v_call: TRBV6-8
clone_size: .
d_call: TRBD2
cdr3_aa: CASTTSGVEQYF
cdr3_nt: TGTGCCAGCACGACTAGCGGGGTCGAGCAGTACTTC

j_call: TRBJ2-7
v_call: TRBV5-4
clone_size: .
d_call: TRBD1
cdr3_aa: CASSSPPGQGNYEQYF
cdr3_nt: TGTGCCAGCAGCTCCCCCCCGGGACAGGGTAACTACGAGCAGTACTTC

j_call: TRBJ1-2
v_call: TRBV19
clone_size: many
d_call: .
cdr3_aa: CASYLDGLDGYTF
cdr3_nt: TGTGCCAGTTACTTGGACGGCCTGGATGGCTACACCTTC

j_call: TRBJ1-6
v_call: TRBV18
clone_size: many
d_call: TRBD1
cdr3_aa: CASSSDRNSPLHF
cdr3_nt: TGTGCCAGCTCATCGGACAGGAATTCACCCCTCCACTTT

j_call: TRBJ2-2
v_call: TRBV12-3/TRBV12-4
clone_size: .
d_call: .
cdr3_aa: CAISFRRANTGELFF
cdr3_nt: TGTGCCATCAGTTTCCGGAGGGCGAACACCGGGGAGCTGTTTTTT

j_call: TRBJ2-3
v_call: TRBV7-6
clone_size: .
d_call: .
cdr3_aa: CASSSRTHTSTDTQYF
cdr3_nt: TGTGCCAGCAGCTCCCGGACCCATACTAGCACAGATACGCAGTATTTT